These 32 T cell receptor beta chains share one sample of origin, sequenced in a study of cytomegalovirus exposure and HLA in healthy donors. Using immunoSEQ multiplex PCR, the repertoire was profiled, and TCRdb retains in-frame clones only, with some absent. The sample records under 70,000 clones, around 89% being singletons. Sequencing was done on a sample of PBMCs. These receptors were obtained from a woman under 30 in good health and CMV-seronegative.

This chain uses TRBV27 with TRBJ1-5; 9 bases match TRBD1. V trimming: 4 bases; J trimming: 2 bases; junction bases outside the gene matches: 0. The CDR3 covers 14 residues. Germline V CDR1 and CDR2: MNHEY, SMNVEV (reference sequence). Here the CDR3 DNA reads TGTGCCAGCAGTTGGACAGGGGGCAATCAGCCCCAGCATTTT. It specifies CASSWTGGNQPQHF.

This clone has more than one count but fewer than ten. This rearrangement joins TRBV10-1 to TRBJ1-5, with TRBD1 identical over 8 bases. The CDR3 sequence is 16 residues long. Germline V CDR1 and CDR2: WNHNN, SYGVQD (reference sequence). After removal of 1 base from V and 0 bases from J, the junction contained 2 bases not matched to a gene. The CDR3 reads CASSEWGQASNQPQHF. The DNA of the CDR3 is TGCGCCAGCAGTGAGTGGGGACAGGCTAGCAATCAGCCCCAGCATTTT.

CDR3 DNA sequence: TGCGCCAGCAGCTTGGACTCCCCCTCCTACAATGAGCAGTTCTTC. Encoded protein: CASSLDSPSYNEQFF. The chain employs TRBV5-1 and TRBJ2-1; D ambiguous. Trimming took off 0 bases at V and 0 bases at J, with 7 bases between the two ends. Germline V gives CDR1 SGHRS, CDR2 YFSETQ. The CDR3 is 15 amino acids.

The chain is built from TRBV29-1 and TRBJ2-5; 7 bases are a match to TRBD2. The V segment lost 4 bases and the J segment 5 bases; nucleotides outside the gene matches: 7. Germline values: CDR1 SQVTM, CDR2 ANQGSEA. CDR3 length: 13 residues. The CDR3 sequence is CSVVSGGRETQYF. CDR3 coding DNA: TGCAGCGTTGTGTCGGGGGGTCGGGAGACCCAGTACTTC. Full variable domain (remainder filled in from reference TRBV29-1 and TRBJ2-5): SAVISQKPSRDICQRGTSLTIQCQVDSQVTMMFWYRQQPGQSLTLIATANQGSEATYESGFVIDKFPISRPNLTFSTLTVSNMSPEDSSIYLCSVVSGGRETQYFGPGTRLLVL.

The CDR3 DNA sequence: TGCGCCAGCAGCCGGGGAGGGGGGTCCTACGAGCAGTACTTC. Protein: CASSRGGGSYEQYF. V gene TRBV4-3 combines with J gene TRBJ2-7, with a possible D match to TRBD2 (7 bases). V dropped 4 bases and J dropped 1 base, with 11 bases sitting between them. Germline V lookup: CDR1 LGHNA, CDR2 YSLEER. The CDR3 is 14 residues long.

In DNA form, the CDR3 reads TGTGCCAGCAGCCATGGCGGGATGAACACCGGGGAGCTGTTTTTT. Its protein is CASSHGGMNTGELFF. The chain carries TRBV4-2 and TRBJ2-2; TRBD2 might be the D (6 bases). This CDR3 spans 15 amino acids. Germline V CDR1 and CDR2: LGHNA, YNFKEQ. V shed 3 bases and J shed 1 base, with 9 bases lying between them.

This CDR3 reads CASSEARGYGYTF. DNA for the CDR3: TGTGCCAGCAGTGAAGCTCGGGGTTATGGCTACACCTTC. The chain recombines TRBV6-1 with TRBJ1-2; D not resolved. This CDR3 is 13 amino acids long. Germline CDR1 reads MNHNS; CDR2 reads SASEGT. The V end was cut by 0 bases, the J end by 5 bases, with 7 bases between.

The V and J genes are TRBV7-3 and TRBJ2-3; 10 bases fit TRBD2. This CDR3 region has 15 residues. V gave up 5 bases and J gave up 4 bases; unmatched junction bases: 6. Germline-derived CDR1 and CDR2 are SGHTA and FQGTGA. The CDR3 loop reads CASSPSGRAPDTQYF. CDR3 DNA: TGTGCCAGCAGCCCCAGCGGGAGGGCCCCAGATACGCAGTATTTT. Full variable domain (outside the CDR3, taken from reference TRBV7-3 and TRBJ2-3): GAGVSQTPSNKVTEKGKYVELRCDPISGHTALYWYRQSLGQGPEFLIYFQGTGAADDSGLPNDRFFAVRPEGSVSTLKIQRTERGDSAVYLCASSPSGRAPDTQYFGPGTRLTVL.

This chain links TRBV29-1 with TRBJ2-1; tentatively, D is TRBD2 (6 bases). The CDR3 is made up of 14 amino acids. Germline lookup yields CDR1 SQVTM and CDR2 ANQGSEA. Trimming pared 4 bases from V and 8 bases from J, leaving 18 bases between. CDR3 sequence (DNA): TGCAGCGTTGTGTATCTTCGGGGAGGCTATGAGCAGTTCTTC. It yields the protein CSVVYLRGGYEQFF.

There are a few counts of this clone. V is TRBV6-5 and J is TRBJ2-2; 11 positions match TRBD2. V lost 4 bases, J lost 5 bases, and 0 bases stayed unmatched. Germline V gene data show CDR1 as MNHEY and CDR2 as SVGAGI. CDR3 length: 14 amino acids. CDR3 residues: CASSWTSGTGELFF. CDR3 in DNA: TGTGCCAGCAGTTGGACTAGCGGGACCGGGGAGCTGTTTTTT.

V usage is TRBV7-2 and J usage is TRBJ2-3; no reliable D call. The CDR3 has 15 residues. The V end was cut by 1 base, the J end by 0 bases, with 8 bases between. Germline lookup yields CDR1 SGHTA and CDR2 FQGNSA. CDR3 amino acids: CASSLGTVSTDTQYF. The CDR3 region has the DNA TGTGCCAGCAGCTTAGGAACAGTTAGCACAGATACGCAGTATTTT.

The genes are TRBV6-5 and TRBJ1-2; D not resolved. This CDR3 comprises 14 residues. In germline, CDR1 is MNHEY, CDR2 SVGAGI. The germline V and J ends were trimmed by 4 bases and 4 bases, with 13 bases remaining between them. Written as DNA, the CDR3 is TGTGCCAGCAGTTTATCGAGGGCCCCCTATGGCTACACCTTC. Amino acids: CASSLSRAPYGYTF.

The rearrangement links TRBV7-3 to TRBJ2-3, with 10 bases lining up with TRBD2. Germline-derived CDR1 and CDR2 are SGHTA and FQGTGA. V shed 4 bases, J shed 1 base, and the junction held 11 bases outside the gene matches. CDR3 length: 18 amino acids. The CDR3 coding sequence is TGTGCCAGCAGCTCCCTCGCTAGCGGGAGAAACGGCACAGATACGCAGTATTTT. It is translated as CASSSLASGRNGTDTQYF. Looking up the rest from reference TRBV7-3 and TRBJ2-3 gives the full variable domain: GAGVSQTPSNKVTEKGKYVELRCDPISGHTALYWYRQSLGQGPEFLIYFQGTGAADDSGLPNDRFFAVRPEGSVSTLKIQRTERGDSAVYLCASSSLASGRNGTDTQYFGPGTRLTVL.

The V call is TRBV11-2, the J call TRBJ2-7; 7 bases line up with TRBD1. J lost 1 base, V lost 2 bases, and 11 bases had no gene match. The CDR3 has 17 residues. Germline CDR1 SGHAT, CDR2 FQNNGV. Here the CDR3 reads CASSLSSGGAASYEQYF. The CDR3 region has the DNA TGTGCCAGCAGCTTATCCTCAGGGGGAGCGGCTTCCTACGAGCAGTACTTC.

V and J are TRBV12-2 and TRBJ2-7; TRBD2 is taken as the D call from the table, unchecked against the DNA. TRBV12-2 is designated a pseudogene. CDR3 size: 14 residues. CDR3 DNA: TGTGCAAGTCGCTTATGCGGGAGGGCCGACGAGCAGTACTTC. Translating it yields CASRLCGRADEQYF.

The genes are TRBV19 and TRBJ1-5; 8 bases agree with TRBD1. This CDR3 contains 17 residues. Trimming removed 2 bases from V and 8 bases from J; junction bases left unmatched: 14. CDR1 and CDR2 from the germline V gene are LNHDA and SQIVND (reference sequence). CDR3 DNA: TGTGCCAGTAGTATACGGCCCGGACAGGGTCTTTGGGAGCCCCAGCATTTT. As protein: CASSIRPGQGLWEPQHF.

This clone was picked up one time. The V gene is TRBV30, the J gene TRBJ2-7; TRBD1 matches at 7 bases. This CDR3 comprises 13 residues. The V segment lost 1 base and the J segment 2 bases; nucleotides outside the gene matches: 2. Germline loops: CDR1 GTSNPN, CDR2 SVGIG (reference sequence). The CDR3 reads CAWSEQGPYEQYF. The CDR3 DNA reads TGTGCCTGGAGTGAACAGGGGCCCTACGAGCAGTACTTC.

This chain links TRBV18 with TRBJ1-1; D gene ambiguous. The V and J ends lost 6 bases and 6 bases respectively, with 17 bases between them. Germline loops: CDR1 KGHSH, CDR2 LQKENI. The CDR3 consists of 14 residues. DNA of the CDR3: TGTGCCAGCTCCCTTTTTGGTCTTGGGCCTGAAGCTTTCTTT. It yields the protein CASSLFGLGPEAFF.

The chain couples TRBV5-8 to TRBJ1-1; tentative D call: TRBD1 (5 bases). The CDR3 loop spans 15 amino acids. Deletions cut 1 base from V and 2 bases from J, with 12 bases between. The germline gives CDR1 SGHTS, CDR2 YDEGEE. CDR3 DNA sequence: TGTGCCAGCAGCTTGTTTGGGGCTTCCAACACTGAAGCTTTCTTT. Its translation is CASSLFGASNTEAFF.

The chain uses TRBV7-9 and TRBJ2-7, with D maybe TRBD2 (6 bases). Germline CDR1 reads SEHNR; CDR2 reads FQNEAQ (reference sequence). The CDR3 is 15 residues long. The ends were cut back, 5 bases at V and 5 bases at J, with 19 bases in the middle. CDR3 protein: CASSPSEGLMDEQYF. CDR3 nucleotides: TGTGCCAGCAGCCCCTCGGAGGGACTCATGGACGAGCAGTACTTC. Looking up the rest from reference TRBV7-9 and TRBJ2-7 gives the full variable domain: DTGVSQNPRHKITKRGQNVTFRCDPISEHNRLYWYRQTLGQGPEFLTYFQNEAQLEKSRLLSDRFSAERPKGSFSTLEIQRTEQGDSAMYLCASSPSEGLMDEQYFGPGTRLTVT.

The CDR3 loop reads CASSDGQGPLRNNEQFF. In DNA, the CDR3 is TGCGCCAGCAGTGACGGGCAGGGCCCTCTCAGAAACAATGAGCAGTTCTTC. The chain employs TRBV10-1 and TRBJ2-1, with D maybe TRBD1 (5 bases). Trimming shortened V by 3 bases and J by 5 bases, and 20 bases separated the two germline ends. The CDR3 totals 17 residues. CDR1 and CDR2 (germline): WNHNN, SYGVQD (reference sequence).

CDR3 loop: CAWSRGLSSYNEQFF. In nucleotides, the CDR3 is TGTGCCTGGAGTCGGGGTTTGAGCTCCTACAATGAGCAGTTCTTC. The gene calls are TRBV30 and TRBJ2-1; weak D call: TRBD2 (5 bases). Germline CDR1 is GTSNPN and CDR2 is SVGIG (reference sequence). The CDR3 loop spans 15 amino acids. Between the trimmed V and J ends, which lost 2 bases and 0 bases, there was a span of 11 bases.

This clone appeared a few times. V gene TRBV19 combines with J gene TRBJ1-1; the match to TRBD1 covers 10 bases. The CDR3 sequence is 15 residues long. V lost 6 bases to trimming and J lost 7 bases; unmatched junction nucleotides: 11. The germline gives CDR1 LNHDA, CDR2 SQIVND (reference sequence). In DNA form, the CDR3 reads TGTGCCAGTAGCTCCTGGACAGGGGGATTTGGTGAAGCTTTCTTT. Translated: CASSSWTGGFGEAFF.

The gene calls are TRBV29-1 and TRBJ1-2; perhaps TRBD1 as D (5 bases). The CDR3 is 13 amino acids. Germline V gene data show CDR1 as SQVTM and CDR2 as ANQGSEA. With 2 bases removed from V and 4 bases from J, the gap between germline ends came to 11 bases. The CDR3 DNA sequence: TGCAGCGTTGAACCCAGGGCGGTCTATGGCTACACCTTC. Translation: CSVEPRAVYGYTF.

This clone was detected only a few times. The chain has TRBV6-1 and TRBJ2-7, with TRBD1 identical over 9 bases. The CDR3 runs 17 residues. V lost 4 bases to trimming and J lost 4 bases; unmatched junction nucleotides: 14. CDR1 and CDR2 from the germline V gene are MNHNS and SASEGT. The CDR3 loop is CASSAITSGQGWYEQYF. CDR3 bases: TGTGCCAGCAGTGCTATAACCTCGGGACAGGGATGGTACGAGCAGTACTTC.

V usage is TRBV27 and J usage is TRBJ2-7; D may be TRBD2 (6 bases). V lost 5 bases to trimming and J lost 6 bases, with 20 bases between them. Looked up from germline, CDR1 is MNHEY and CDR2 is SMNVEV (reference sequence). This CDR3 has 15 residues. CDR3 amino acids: CASSLGAGRNSEQYF. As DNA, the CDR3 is TGTGCCAGCAGTCTCGGGGCGGGGAGAAACTCCGAGCAGTACTTC.

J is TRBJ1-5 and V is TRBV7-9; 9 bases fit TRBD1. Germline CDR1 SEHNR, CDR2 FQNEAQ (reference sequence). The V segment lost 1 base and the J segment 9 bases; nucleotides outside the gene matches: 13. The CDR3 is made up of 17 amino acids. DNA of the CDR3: TGTGCCAGCAGCTTAGTGGGTGGACAGGGGAGCTTTGGGCCCCAGCATTTT. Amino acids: CASSLVGGQGSFGPQHF.

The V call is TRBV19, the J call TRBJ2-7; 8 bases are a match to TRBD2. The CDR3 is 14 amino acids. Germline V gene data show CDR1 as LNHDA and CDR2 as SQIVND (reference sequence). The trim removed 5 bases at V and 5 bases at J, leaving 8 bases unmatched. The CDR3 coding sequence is TGTGCCAGTAGTCCCCGGGAGGGGTATCACGAGCAGTACTTC. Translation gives CASSPREGYHEQYF. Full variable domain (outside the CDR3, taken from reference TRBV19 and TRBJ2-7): DGGITQSPKYLFRKEGQNVTLSCEQNLNHDAMYWYRQDPGQGLRLIYYSQIVNDFQKGDIAEGYSVSREKKESFPLTVTSAQKNPTAFYLCASSPREGYHEQYFGPGTRLTVT.

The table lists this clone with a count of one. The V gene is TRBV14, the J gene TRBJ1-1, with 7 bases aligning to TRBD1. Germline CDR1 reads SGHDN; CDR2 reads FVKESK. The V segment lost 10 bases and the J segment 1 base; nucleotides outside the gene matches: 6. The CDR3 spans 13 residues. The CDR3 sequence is CATAGQPNTEAFF. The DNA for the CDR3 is TGTGCCACGGCGGGACAGCCGAACACTGAAGCTTTCTTT.

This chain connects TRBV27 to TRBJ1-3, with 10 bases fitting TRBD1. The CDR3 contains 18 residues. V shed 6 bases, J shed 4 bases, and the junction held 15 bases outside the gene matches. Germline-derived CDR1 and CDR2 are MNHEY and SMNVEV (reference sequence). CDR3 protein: CASSLTRQGANSGNTIYF. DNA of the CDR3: TGTGCCAGCAGCCTAACAAGACAGGGGGCCAATTCGGGAAACACCATATATTTT.

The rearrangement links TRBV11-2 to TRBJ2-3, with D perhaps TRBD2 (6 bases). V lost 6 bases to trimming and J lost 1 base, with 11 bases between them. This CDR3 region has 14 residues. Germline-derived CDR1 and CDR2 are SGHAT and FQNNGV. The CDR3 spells CASRYGGGTDTQYF. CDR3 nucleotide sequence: TGTGCCAGCAGGTACGGGGGAGGCACAGATACGCAGTATTTT.

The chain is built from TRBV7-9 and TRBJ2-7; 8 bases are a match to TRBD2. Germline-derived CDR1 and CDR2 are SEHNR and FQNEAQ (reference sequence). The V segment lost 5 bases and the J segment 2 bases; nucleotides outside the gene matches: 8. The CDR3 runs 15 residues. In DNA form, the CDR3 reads TGTGCCAGCAGCCCACTAAGCGGGAGTGCCTACGAGCAGTACTTC. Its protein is CASSPLSGSAYEQYF.